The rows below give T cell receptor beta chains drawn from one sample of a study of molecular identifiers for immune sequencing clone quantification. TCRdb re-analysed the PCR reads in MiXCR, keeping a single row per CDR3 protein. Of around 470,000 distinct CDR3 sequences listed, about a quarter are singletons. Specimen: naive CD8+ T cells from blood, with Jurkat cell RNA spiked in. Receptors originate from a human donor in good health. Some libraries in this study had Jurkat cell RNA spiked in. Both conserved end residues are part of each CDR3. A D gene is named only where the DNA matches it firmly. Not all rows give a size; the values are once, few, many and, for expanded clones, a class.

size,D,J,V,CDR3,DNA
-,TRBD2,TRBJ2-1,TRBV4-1,CASSQVGSGGSYNEQFF,TGCGCCAGCAGCCAAGTAGGTAGCGGGGGGTCCTACAATGAGCAGTTCTTC
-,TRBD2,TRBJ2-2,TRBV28,CTSSLDPTSGRAFGVDTGELFF,TGTACCAGCAGTTTAGACCCGACTAGCGGGAGGGCCTTCGGAGTGGACACCGGGGAGCTGTTTTTT
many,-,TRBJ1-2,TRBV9,CASSVGWGTNYGYTF,TGTGCCAGCAGCGTAGGTTGGGGGACGAACTATGGCTACACCTTC
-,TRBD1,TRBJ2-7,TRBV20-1,CSARNRDSLEIPYEQYF,TGCAGTGCTAGAAACCGGGACAGTTTGGAAATTCCCTACGAGCAGTACTTC
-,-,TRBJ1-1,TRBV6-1,CASSARLPGDTEAFF,TGTGCCAGCAGTGCAAGACTTCCGGGCGACACTGAAGCTTTCTTT
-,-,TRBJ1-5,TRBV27,CASSLGGPGKQPQHF,TGTGCCAGCAGTCTTGGAGGCCCGGGGAAGCAGCCCCAGCATTTT
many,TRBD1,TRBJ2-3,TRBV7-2,CASSLTTGGLSDTQYF,TGTGCCAGCAGCCTGACGACAGGGGGCTTATCAGATACGCAGTATTTT
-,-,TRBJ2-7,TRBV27,CASSRGENSYEQYF,TGTGCCAGCAGTAGGGGGGAAAACTCCTACGAGCAGTACTTC
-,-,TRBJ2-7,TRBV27,CASSFGVTPSEQYF,TGTGCCAGCAGTTTTGGGGTCACCCCCTCCGAGCAGTACTTC
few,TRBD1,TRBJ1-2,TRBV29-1,CSVETGMGYGYTF,TGCAGCGTTGAGACAGGGATGGGCTATGGCTACACCTTC
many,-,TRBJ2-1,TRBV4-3,CASSQDLSETYNEQFF,TGCGCCAGCAGCCAAGATCTTAGCGAAACCTACAATGAGCAGTTCTTC
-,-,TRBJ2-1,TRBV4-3,CASSQGGINEQFF,TGCGCCAGCAGCCAAGGTGGGATTAATGAGCAGTTCTTC
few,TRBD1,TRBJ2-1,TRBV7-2,CASSHGQGAYEQFF,TGTGCCAGCAGCCACGGACAGGGGGCTTATGAGCAGTTCTTC
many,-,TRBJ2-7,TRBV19,CASSTAGFGEQYF,TGTGCCAGTAGTACTGCAGGATTTGGGGAGCAGTACTTC
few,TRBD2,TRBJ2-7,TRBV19,CASSGGLAGGPGYEQYF,TGTGCCAGTAGTGGGGGACTAGCGGGAGGGCCCGGATACGAGCAGTACTTC
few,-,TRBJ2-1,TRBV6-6,CASSYSSDTYNEQFF,TGTGCCAGCAGTTACTCAAGTGATACCTACAATGAGCAGTTCTTC
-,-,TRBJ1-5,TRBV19,CASRGGAGDNQPQHF,TGTGCCAGTAGGGGCGGGGCGGGGGACAATCAGCCCCAGCATTTT
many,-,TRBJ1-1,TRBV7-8,CASSLAPYTEAFF,TGTGCCAGCAGCTTAGCCCCATACACTGAAGCTTTCTTT
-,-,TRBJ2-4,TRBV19,CASSIDSGVVKNIQYF,TGTGCCAGTAGTATAGATTCTGGGGTGGTCAAAAACATTCAGTACTTC
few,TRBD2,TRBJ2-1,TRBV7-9,CASSCLAGGEPEQFF,TGTGCCAGCAGCTGTCTAGCGGGAGGTGAGCCCGAGCAGTTCTTC
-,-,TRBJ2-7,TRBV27,CASRVTGGWLEQYF,TGTGCCAGCAGGGTGACAGGAGGATGGTTAGAGCAGTACTTC
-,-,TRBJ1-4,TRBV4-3,CASSQDGPHPRANEKLFF,TGCGCCAGCAGCCAAGATGGGCCGCACCCACGAGCTAATGAAAAACTGTTTTTT
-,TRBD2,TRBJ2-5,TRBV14,CASSQLTSGGKETQYF,TGTGCCAGCAGCCAATTAACTAGCGGGGGGAAAGAGACCCAGTACTTC